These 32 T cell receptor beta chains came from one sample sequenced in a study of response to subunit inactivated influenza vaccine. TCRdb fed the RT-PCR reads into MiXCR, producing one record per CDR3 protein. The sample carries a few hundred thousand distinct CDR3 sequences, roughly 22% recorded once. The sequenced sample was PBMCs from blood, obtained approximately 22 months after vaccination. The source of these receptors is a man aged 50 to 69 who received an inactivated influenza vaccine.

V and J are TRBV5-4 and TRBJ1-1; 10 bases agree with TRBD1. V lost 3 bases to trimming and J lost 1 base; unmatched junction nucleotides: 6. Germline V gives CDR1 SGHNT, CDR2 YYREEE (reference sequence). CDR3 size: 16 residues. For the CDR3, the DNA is TGTGCCAGCAGCTCGCCGGGACAGGGGACGAACACTGAAGCTTTCTTT. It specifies CASSSPGQGTNTEAFF.

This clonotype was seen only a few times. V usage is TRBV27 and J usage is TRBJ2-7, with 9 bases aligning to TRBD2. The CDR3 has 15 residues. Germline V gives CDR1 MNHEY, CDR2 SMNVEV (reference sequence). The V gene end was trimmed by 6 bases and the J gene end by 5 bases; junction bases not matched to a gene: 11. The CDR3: CASRPSGGRVNEQYF. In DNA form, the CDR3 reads TGTGCCAGCAGACCCTCGGGCGGGAGGGTAAACGAGCAGTACTTC.

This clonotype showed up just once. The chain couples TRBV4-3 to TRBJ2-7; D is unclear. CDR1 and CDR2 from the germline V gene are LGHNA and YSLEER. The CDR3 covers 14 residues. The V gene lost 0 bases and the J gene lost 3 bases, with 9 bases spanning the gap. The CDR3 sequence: CASSQDWSLYEQYF. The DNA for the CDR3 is TGCGCCAGCAGCCAAGACTGGTCGCTCTACGAGCAGTACTTC.

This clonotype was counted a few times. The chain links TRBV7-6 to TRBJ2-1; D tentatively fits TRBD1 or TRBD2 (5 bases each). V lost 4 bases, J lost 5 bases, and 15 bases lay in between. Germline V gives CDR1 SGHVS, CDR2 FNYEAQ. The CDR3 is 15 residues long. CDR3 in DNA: TGTGCCAGCAGCTCAACCCCGGGACGGAACAATGAGCAGTTCTTC. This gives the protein CASSSTPGRNNEQFF.

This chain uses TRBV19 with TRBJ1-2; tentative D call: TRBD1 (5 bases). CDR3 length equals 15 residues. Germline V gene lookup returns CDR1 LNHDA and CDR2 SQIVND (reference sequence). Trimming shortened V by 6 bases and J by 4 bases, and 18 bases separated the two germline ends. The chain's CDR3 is CASRDRGSAGYGYTF. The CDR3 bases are TGTGCCAGTAGGGACCGGGGGTCGGCGGGCTATGGCTACACCTTC.

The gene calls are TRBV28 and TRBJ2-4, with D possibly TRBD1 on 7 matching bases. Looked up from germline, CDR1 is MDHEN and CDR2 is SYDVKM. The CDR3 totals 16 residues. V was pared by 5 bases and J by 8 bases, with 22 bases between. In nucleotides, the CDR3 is TGTGCCAGCAGTGGCGGGACAGTACCAAAAGTTGACATTCAGTACTTC. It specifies CASSGGTVPKVDIQYF.

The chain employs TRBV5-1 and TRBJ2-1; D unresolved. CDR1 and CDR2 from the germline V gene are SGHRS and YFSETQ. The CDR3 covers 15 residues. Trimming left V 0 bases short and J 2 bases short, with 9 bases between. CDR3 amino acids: CASSLDGITYNEQFF. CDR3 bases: TGCGCCAGCAGCTTGGACGGTATTACCTACAATGAGCAGTTCTTC.

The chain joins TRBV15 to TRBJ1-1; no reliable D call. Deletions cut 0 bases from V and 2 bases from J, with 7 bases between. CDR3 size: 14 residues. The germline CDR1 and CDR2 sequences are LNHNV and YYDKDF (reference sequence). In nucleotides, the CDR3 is TGTGCCACCAGCAGAGAGGTTTCAAACACTGAAGCTTTCTTT. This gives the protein CATSREVSNTEAFF.

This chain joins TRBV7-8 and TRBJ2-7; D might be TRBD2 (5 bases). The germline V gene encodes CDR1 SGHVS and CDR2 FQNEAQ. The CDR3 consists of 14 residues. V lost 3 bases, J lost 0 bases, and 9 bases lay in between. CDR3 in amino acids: CASSFDSVSYEQYF. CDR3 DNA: TGTGCCAGCAGCTTTGATAGCGTCTCCTACGAGCAGTACTTC. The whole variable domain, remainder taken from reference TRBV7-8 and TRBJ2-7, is GAGVSQSPRYKVAKRGQDVALRCDPISGHVSLFWYQQALGQGPEFLTYFQNEAQLDKSGLPSDRFFAERPEGSVSTLKIQRTQQEDSAVYLCASSFDSVSYEQYFGPGTRLTVT.

The DNA of the CDR3 is TGTGCCACCAGGGCCCCCGGAGGGGAGAACACTGAAGCTTTCTTT. The encoded protein is CATRAPGGENTEAFF. The rearrangement joins TRBV24-1 to TRBJ1-1; D might be TRBD1 (5 bases). V shed 7 bases and J shed 1 base, with 15 bases lying between them. CDR1 and CDR2 (germline): KGHDR, SFDVKD. The CDR3 totals 15 residues.

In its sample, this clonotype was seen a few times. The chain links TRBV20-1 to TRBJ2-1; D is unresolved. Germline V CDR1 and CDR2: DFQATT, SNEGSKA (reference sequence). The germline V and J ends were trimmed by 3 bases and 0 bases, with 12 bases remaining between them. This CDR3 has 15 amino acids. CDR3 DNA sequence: TGCAGTGCTAGTGGGCAGAAAAGCTCCTACAATGAGCAGTTCTTC. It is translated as CSASGQKSSYNEQFF.

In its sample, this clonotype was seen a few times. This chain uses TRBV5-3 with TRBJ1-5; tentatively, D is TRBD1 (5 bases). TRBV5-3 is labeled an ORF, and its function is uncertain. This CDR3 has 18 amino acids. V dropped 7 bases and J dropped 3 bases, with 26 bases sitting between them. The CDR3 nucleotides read TGTGCCAGAGAAGCCTGGCGGGGACGGACTATCGCCAATCAGCCCCAGCATTTT. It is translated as CAREAWRGRTIANQPQHF.

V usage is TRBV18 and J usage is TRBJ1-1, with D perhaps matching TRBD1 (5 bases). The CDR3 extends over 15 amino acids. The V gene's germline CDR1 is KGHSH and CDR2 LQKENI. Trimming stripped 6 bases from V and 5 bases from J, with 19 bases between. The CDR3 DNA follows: TGTGCCAGCTCTCTGGGACCGCCCCTCGGGACTGAAGCTTTCTTT. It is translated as CASSLGPPLGTEAFF.

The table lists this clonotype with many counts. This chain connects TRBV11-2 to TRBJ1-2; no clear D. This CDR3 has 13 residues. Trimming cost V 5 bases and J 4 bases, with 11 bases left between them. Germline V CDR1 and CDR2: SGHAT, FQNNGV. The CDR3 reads CASSRGGSYGYTF. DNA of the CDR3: TGTGCCAGCAGCCGAGGAGGGTCCTATGGCTACACCTTC.

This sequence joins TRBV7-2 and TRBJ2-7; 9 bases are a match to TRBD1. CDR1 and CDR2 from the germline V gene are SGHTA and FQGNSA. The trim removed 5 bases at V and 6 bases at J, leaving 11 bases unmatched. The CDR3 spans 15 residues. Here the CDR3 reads CASSPRWGQGVEQYF. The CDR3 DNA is TGTGCCAGCAGCCCGCGGTGGGGACAGGGAGTCGAGCAGTACTTC. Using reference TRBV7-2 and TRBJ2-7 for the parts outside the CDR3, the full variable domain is GAGVSQSPSNKVTEKGKDVELRCDPISGHTALYWYRQSLGQGLEFLIYFQGNSAPDKSGLPSDRFSAERTGGSVSTLTIQRTQQEDSAVYLCASSPRWGQGVEQYFGPGTRLTVT.

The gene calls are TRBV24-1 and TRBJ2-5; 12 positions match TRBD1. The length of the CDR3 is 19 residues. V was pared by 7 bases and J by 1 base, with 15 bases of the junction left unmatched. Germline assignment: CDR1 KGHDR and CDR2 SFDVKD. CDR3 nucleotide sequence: TGTGCCACCAGGACCGCTTTGGGACAGGGGGCTTGGGGCCAAGAGACCCAGTACTTC. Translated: CATRTALGQGAWGQETQYF.

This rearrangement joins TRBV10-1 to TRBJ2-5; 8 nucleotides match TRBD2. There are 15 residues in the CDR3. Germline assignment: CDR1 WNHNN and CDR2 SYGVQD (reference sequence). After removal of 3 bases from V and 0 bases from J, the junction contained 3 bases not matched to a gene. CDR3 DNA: TGCGCCAGCAGTGATTTACTAGCGGACCAAGAGACCCAGTACTTC. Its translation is CASSDLLADQETQYF.

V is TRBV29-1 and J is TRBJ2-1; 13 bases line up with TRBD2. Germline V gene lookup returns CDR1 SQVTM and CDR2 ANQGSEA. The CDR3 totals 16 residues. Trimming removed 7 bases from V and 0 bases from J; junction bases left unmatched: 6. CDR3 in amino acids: CSGWTSGGYSYNEQFF. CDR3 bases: TGCAGCGGCTGGACTAGCGGGGGTTACTCCTACAATGAGCAGTTCTTC.

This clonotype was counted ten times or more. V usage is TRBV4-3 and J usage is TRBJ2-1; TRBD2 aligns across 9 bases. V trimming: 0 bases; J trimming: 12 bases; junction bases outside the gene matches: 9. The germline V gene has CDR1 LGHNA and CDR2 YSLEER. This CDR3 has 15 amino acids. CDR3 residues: CASSQDIAGAVVQFF. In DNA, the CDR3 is TGCGCCAGCAGCCAAGATATAGCGGGAGCGGTTGTGCAGTTCTTC.

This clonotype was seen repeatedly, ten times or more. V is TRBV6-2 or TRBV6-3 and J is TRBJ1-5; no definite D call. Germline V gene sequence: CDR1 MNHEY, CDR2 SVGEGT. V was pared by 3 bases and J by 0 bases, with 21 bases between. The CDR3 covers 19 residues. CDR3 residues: CASSYIGPAVIYSNQPQHF. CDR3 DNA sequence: TGTGCCAGCAGTTATATAGGTCCGGCGGTCATCTATAGCAATCAGCCCCAGCATTTT.

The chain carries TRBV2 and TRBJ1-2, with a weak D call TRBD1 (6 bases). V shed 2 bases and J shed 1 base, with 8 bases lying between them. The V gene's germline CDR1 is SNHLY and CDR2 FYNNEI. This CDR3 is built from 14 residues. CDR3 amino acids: CASSERQVNYGYTF. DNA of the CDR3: TGTGCCAGCAGTGAAAGACAGGTTAACTATGGCTACACCTTC. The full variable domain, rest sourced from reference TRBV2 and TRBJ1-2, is EPEVTQTPSHQVTQMGQEVILRCVPISNHLYFYWYRQILGQKVEFLVSFYNNEISEKSEIFDDQFSVERPDGSNFTLKIRSTKLEDSAMYFCASSERQVNYGYTFGSGTRLTVV.

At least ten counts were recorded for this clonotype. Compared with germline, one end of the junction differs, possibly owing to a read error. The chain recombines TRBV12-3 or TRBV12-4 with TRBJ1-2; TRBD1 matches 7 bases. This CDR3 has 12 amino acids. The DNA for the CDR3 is TGTGCCAGCAGTCGCGGGACAGTGGGACCTCCCTTC. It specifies CASSRGTVGPPF.

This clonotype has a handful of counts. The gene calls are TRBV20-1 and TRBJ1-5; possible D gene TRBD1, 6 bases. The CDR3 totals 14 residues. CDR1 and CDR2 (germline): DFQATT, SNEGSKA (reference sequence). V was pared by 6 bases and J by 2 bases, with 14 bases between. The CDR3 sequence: CSALQGPGNQPQHF. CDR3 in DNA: TGCAGTGCACTTCAGGGGCCGGGCAATCAGCCCCAGCATTTT.

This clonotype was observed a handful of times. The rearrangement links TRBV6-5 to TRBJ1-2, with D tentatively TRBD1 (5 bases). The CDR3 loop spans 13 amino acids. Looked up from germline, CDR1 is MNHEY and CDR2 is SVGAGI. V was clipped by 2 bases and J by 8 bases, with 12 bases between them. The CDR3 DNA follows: TGTGCCAGCAGTTACAGGGGTAGAGAAGGCTACACCTTC. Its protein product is CASSYRGREGYTF.

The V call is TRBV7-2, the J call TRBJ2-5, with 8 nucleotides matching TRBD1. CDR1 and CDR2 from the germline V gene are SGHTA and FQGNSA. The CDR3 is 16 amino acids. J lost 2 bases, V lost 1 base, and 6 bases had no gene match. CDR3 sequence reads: CASSLVGGDRQETQYF. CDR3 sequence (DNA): TGTGCCAGCAGCTTAGTCGGTGGGGACAGGCAAGAGACCCAGTACTTC.

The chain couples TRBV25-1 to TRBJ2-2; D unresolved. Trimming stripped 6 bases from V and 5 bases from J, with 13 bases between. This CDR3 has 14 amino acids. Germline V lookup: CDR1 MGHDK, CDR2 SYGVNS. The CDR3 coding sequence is TGTGCCAGCAGCTCCCGGGCTCGGACCGGGGAGCTGTTTTTT. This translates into CASSSRARTGELFF. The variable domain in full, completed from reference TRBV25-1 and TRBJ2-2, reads EADIYQTPRYLVIGTGKKITLECSQTMGHDKMYWYQQDPGMELHLIHYSYGVNSTEKGDLSSESTVSRIRTEHFPLTLESARPSHTSQYLCASSSRARTGELFFGEGSRLTVL.

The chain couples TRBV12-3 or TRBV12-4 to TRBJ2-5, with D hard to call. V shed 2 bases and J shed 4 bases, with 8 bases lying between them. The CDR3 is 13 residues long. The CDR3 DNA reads TGTGCCAGCAGTTTAAGGAGAAGAGAGACCCAGTACTTC. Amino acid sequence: CASSLRRRETQYF.

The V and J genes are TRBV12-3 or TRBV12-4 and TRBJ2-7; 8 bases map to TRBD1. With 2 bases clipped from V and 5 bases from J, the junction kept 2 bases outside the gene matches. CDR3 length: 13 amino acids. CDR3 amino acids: CASSLRTGNEQYF. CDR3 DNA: TGTGCCAGCAGTTTAAGGACAGGGAACGAGCAGTACTTC.

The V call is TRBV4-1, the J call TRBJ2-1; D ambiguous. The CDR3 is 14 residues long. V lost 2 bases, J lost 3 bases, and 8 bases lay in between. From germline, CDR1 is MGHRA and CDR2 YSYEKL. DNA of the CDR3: TGCGCCAGCAGCCAAATCCCTAGCTACAATGAGCAGTTCTTC. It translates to CASSQIPSYNEQFF.

The CDR3 DNA follows: TGTGCCAGCACCGAGGGGGGGACTAGCGGGTCCCACTACGAGCAGTACTTC. It is translated as CASTEGGTSGSHYEQYF. The chain employs TRBV21-1 and TRBJ2-7; the table's D call, TRBD2, has no DNA check behind it. TRBV21-1 is described as a pseudogene. This CDR3 spans 17 amino acids.

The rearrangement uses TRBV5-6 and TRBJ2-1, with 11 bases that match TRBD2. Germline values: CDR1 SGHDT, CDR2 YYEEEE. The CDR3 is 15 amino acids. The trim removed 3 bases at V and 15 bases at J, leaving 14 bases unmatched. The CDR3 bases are TGTGCCAGCAGCTCAGTGGTGAGACTAGCGGGGTTGCCGTTCTTC. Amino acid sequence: CASSSVVRLAGLPFF.

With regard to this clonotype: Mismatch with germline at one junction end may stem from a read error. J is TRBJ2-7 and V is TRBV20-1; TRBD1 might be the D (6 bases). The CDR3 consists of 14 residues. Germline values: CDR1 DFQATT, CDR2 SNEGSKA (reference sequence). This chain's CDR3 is CSATPFSGQLRTNF. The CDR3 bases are TGCAGTGCTACCCCCTTTTCTGGACAGTTGAGAACCAACTTC.